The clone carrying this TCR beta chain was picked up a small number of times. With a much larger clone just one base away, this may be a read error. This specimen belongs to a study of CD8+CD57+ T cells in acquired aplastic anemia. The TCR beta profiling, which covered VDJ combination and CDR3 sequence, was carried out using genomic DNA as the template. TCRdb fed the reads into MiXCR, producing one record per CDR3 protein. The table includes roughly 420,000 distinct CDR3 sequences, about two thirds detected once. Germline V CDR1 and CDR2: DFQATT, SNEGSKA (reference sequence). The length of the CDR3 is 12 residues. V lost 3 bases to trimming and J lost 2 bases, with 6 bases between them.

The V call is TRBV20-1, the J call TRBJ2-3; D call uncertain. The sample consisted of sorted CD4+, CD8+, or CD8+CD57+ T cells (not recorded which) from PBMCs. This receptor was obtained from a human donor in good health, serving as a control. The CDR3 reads CSARAVTDTQYF. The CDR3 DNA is TGCAGTGCTAGGGCTGTCACAGATACGCAGTATTTT.